This entry lists 21 T cell receptor beta chains sequenced from one sample in a study of cytomegalovirus exposure and HLA in healthy donors. The PCR employed 60 Vbeta primers together with 13 Jbeta primers. Profiling relied on immunoSEQ multiplex PCR, and the TCRdb table lists in-frame clones only, not all of them. The data hold over 150,000 clones, with around 80% observed a single time. The specimen sequenced was PBMCs. The receptors here all came from a man aged 40-49 years in good health and CMV-seronegative.

This sequence joins TRBV6-1 and TRBJ2-3; 10 bases agree with TRBD1. This CDR3 contains 16 residues. CDR1 and CDR2 from the germline V gene are MNHNS and SASEGT. The V gene end was trimmed by 2 bases and the J gene end by 3 bases; junction bases not matched to a gene: 5. The DNA of the CDR3 is TGTGCCAGCAGTGAAAGGGACAGGGGTTTTACAGATACGCAGTATTTT. This encodes CASSERDRGFTDTQYF.

The J gene is TRBJ2-2, the V gene TRBV9, with 9 bases that match TRBD1. J was trimmed by 4 bases and V by 3 bases; bases with no gene match: 4. The germline V gene has CDR1 SGDLS and CDR2 YYNGEE. The CDR3 spans 15 residues. CDR3 sequence reads: CASSAGQGRTGELFF. CDR3 DNA sequence: TGTGCCAGCAGCGCCGGACAGGGGCGCACCGGGGAGCTGTTTTTT.

This sequence joins TRBV27 and TRBJ1-2; D gene ambiguous. The CDR3 sequence is 14 residues long. V gave up 8 bases and J gave up 6 bases, with 19 bases separating them. Germline V gives CDR1 MNHEY, CDR2 SMNVEV (reference sequence). The CDR3 region is CASGRRRAPDGYTF. The DNA of the CDR3 is TGTGCCAGCGGGAGGAGGAGGGCCCCAGATGGCTACACCTTC.

CDR3 sequence reads: CASSYYGVNQPQHF. The CDR3 DNA reads TGTGCCAGCAGTTACTACGGTGTGAATCAGCCCCAGCATTTT. The V gene is TRBV6-5, the J gene TRBJ1-5; D unclear. In germline, CDR1 is MNHEY, CDR2 SVGAGI. The CDR3 spans 14 residues. V was shortened by 1 base and J by 4 bases, with 8 bases between the two germline ends.

The gene calls are TRBV6-1 and TRBJ2-2, with 9 nucleotides matching TRBD1. Germline CDR1 is MNHNS and CDR2 is SASEGT. There are 15 residues in the CDR3. V was clipped by 6 bases and J by 4 bases; unmatched bases: 6. The CDR3 coding sequence is TGTGCCAGCAGCGAAACAGGGGGCTTCACCGGGGAGCTGTTTTTT. This encodes CASSETGGFTGELFF.

Concerning this clone itself: A junction end diverges from the germline sequence, so it may reflect a read error. DNA for the CDR3: TGTGCCAGCAGTTACTACTATGGGGAGGGTAATTCACCCCCCCACTTT. It translates to CASSYYYGEGNSPPHF. V is TRBV6-5 and J is TRBJ1-6; unclear D gene. The CDR3 spans 16 residues. CDR1 MNHEY and CDR2 SVGAGI come from the germline V gene.

This clone was counted between two and nine times. This chain connects TRBV6-5 to TRBJ2-4; 7 bases fit TRBD1. V dropped 9 bases and J dropped 4; count of bases not matched to a gene: 9. The germline gives CDR1 MNHEY, CDR2 SVGAGI. The CDR3 has 14 residues. CDR3 protein: CASGSRDRKNIQYF. The CDR3 nucleotides are TGTGCCAGTGGGAGCCGGGACAGAAAAAACATTCAGTACTTC.

The chain joins TRBV25-1 to TRBJ1-4; TRBD1 matches 8 bases. Trimming at V came to 4 bases and at J to 8 bases, leaving 9 bases not matched to a gene. The germline gives CDR1 MGHDK, CDR2 SYGVNS. This CDR3 is 15 amino acids long. The CDR3 loop is CASSVPGTGWEKLFF. Here the CDR3 DNA reads TGTGCCAGCAGTGTCCCCGGGACAGGTTGGGAAAAACTGTTTTTT.

V and J are TRBV6-4 and TRBJ2-3, with 7 bases fitting TRBD2. There are 14 residues in the CDR3. J gave up 0 bases and V 6 bases, and 3 bases lay outside the gene matches. From germline, CDR1 is MRHNA and CDR2 SNTAGT. CDR3 loop: CASRAGPSTDTQYF. CDR3 DNA: TGTGCCAGCAGAGCGGGGCCGAGCACAGATACGCAGTATTTT.

This clone was observed a few times. V usage is TRBV7-9 and J usage is TRBJ2-3; perhaps TRBD2 as D (5 bases). This CDR3 has 13 amino acids. Per germline, CDR1 SEHNR and CDR2 FQNEAQ (reference sequence). V was pared by 5 bases and J by 4 bases, with 10 bases between. The CDR3 region has the DNA TGTGCCAGCAGCCCAAGAGGGCCAGATACGCAGTATTTT. Translating it yields CASSPRGPDTQYF.

V usage is TRBV11-2 and J usage is TRBJ2-1; perhaps TRBD1 as D (6 bases). Between the trimmed V and J ends, which lost 2 bases and 7 bases, there was a span of 15 bases. CDR1 SGHAT and CDR2 FQNNGV come from the germline V gene. This CDR3 is built from 15 residues. The DNA of the CDR3 is TGTGCCAGCAGCTTAAATGGGGGCATCGGAAATGAGCAGTTCTTC. This translates into CASSLNGGIGNEQFF.

The chain links TRBV13 to TRBJ1-2; weak D call: TRBD1 (5 bases). Trimming took off 0 bases at V and 7 bases at J, with 6 bases between the two ends. CDR3 length: 12 residues. Germline V CDR1 and CDR2: PRHDT, FYEKMQ (reference sequence). This chain's CDR3 is CASSLGGPGYTF. The CDR3 region has the DNA TGTGCCAGCAGCTTAGGGGGGCCTGGCTACACCTTC. Looking up the rest from reference TRBV13 and TRBJ1-2 gives the full variable domain: AAGVIQSPRHLIKEKRETATLKCYPIPRHDTVYWYQQGPGQDPQFLISFYEKMQSDKGSIPDRFSAQQFSDYHSELNMSSLELGDSALYFCASSLGGPGYTFGSGTRLTVV.

V usage is TRBV11-2 and J usage is TRBJ2-1, with D possibly matching TRBD2 (6 bases). CDR3 length equals 15 residues. V was pared by 1 base and J by 3 bases, with 10 bases between. The germline V gene encodes CDR1 SGHAT and CDR2 FQNNGV. The DNA for the CDR3 is TGTGCCAGCAGCTTAGTTACTAGCTTCTACAATGAGCAGTTCTTC. Protein product: CASSLVTSFYNEQFF.

The chain uses TRBV25-1 and TRBJ2-5, with TRBD1 matching 7 bases. This CDR3 is built from 16 residues. V was pared by 1 base and J by 3 bases, with 8 bases of the junction left unmatched. In germline, CDR1 is MGHDK, CDR2 SYGVNS. The CDR3 spells CASSELGDRNKETQYF. CDR3 coding DNA: TGTGCCAGCAGTGAATTGGGGGACAGAAATAAAGAGACCCAGTACTTC.

This clone came up a few times. The chain recombines TRBV9 with TRBJ1-5; 7 nucleotides line up with TRBD1. With 3 bases clipped from V and 5 bases from J, the junction kept 2 bases outside the gene matches. Germline V gives CDR1 SGDLS, CDR2 YYNGEE. The CDR3 covers 13 residues. The CDR3 spells CASSGTGDQPQHF. The CDR3 nucleotides read TGTGCCAGCAGCGGAACAGGGGATCAGCCCCAGCATTTT.

The chain links TRBV5-5 to TRBJ2-2, with TRBD2 as a possible D gene (5 bases). The germline V and J ends were trimmed by 0 bases and 4 bases, with 7 bases remaining between them. The CDR3 contains 14 residues. Germline loops: CDR1 SGHKS, CDR2 YYEKEE (reference sequence). The DNA for the CDR3 is TGTGCCAGCAGCTTGGGGGCGGGCACCGGGGAGCTGTTTTTT. Its protein product is CASSLGAGTGELFF.

Details on this clone: A read error may account for a junction end that differs from germline. This sequence joins TRBV7-7 and TRBJ2-3; 8 bases are shared with TRBD2. CDR3 length equals 15 residues. The germline gives CDR1 SSHAT, CDR2 FNYEAQ (reference sequence). The CDR3 coding sequence is TGTGCTAGCAGCCGGACGGGGGGGGCTGGAGATACGCAGTATTTT. This gives the protein CASSRTGGAGDTQYF.

On this clone: One end of the junction fails to match germline, which may point to a read error. V is TRBV18 and J is TRBJ2-1; 7 bases match TRBD2. The CDR3 runs 15 residues. Germline loops: CDR1 KGHSH, CDR2 LQKENI. The CDR3 DNA sequence: TGTGCCAGCTCACCAGCGAGCGGGGATACTAATGAGCGGTTCTTC. Residues: CASSPASGDTNERFF. Supplemented by reference TRBV18 and TRBJ2-1, the full variable domain reads NAGVMQNPRHLVRRRGQEARLRCSPMKGHSHVYWYRQLPEEGLKFMVYLQKENIIDESGMPKERFSAEFPKEGPSILRIQQVVRGDSAAYFCASSPASGDTNERFFGPGTRLTVL.

This chain joins TRBV10-3 and TRBJ2-7, with 7 bases aligning to TRBD1. Germline values: CDR1 ENHRY, CDR2 SYGVKD. The CDR3 runs 14 residues. V shed 4 bases, J shed 7 bases, and the junction held 10 bases outside the gene matches. This CDR3 reads CAISGGNRGWEQYF. CDR3 DNA: TGTGCCATCAGTGGAGGAAACAGGGGTTGGGAGCAGTACTTC.

This chain connects TRBV6-5 to TRBJ1-2; possibly TRBD1 for D (6 bases). Germline V lookup: CDR1 MNHEY, CDR2 SVGAGI. The CDR3 is 15 amino acids. Trimming left V 6 bases short and J 7 bases short, with 21 bases between. In nucleotides, the CDR3 is TGTGCCAGCAGGCCCGAGACAGGACCGTCGCGTGGCTACACCTTC. This gives the protein CASRPETGPSRGYTF.

This chain connects TRBV5-1 to TRBJ1-5, with 7 bases matching TRBD1. The CDR3 loop spans 15 amino acids. Per germline, CDR1 SGHRS and CDR2 YFSETQ. V was clipped by 1 base and J by 2 bases; unmatched bases: 3. CDR3 protein: CASSLQGVGNQPQHF. In DNA form, the CDR3 reads TGCGCCAGCAGCTTGCAGGGGGTTGGCAATCAGCCCCAGCATTTT.